The 16 T cell receptor beta chains presented below share a single source sample, sequenced in a study of shared clonotypes between healthy human individuals. Naive CD8 isolation took CD45RO-negative cells positively selected for CCR7 and excluded terminally differentiated effector memory CD45RA+ cells. Data came from immunoSEQ multiplex PCR; TCRdb stores just in-frame clones and leaves some out. This table holds approximately 600,000 clones, 85% to 95% found once. Sequencing was carried out using naive CD8+ T cells sorted from blood. Receptors were obtained from a woman aged 25 to 45 in good health.

The chain couples TRBV7-9 to TRBJ2-7; the D is unclear. Trimming stripped 1 base from V and 4 bases from J, with 11 bases between. The CDR3 spans 14 residues. Germline V gene lookup returns CDR1 SEHNR and CDR2 FQNEAQ (reference sequence). The CDR3 DNA is TGTGCCAGCAGCTTAGTTAGGGCCGAATACGAGCAGTACTTC. It translates to CASSLVRAEYEQYF.

CDR3 sequence (DNA): TGTGCCAGCAGGTCCGGGACAGTGCGAGAGCAGTACTTC. It yields the protein CASRSGTVREQYF. The gene calls are TRBV5-6 and TRBJ2-7, with 7 bases lining up with TRBD1. The germline V gene has CDR1 SGHDT and CDR2 YYEEEE. V shed 5 bases and J 7 bases; nucleotides not matched to a gene: 9. The CDR3 contains 13 residues.

Note on this clone: This sample includes further DNA sequences coding for the same CDR3. The rearrangement joins TRBV27 to TRBJ2-7; TRBD2 matches at 8 bases. The CDR3 loop spans 15 amino acids. Germline V gene lookup returns CDR1 MNHEY and CDR2 SMNVEV (reference sequence). Trimming at V came to 4 bases and at J to 2 bases, leaving 7 bases not matched to a gene. This CDR3 reads CASSSLAGGPYEQYF. The CDR3 DNA is TGTGCCAGCAGTTCATTGGCGGGAGGCCCCTACGAGCAGTACTTC.

This CDR3 reads CASSGGGTGIETQYF. The CDR3 bases are TGTGCCAGCAGTGGAGGAGGGACAGGGATAGAGACCCAGTACTTC. The chain is built from TRBV2 and TRBJ2-5, with TRBD1 identical over 9 bases. Germline CDR1 is SNHLY and CDR2 is FYNNEI. J gave up 4 bases and V 4 bases, and 7 bases lay outside the gene matches. This CDR3 region has 15 residues.

The chain has TRBV19 and TRBJ1-2; D is ambiguous. This CDR3 region has 13 residues. Between the trimmed V and J ends, which lost 2 bases and 4 bases, there was a span of 8 bases. Germline V gene data show CDR1 as LNHDA and CDR2 as SQIVND (reference sequence). The CDR3 loop is CASSIRVFYGYTF. The CDR3 DNA reads as TGTGCCAGTAGTATAAGGGTCTTCTATGGCTACACCTTC. Full variable domain (rest looked up from reference TRBV19 and TRBJ1-2): DGGITQSPKYLFRKEGQNVTLSCEQNLNHDAMYWYRQDPGQGLRLIYYSQIVNDFQKGDIAEGYSVSREKKESFPLTVTSAQKNPTAFYLCASSIRVFYGYTFGSGTRLTVV.

The chain links TRBV7-6 to TRBJ2-5; 9 positions agree with TRBD1. Germline values: CDR1 SGHVS, CDR2 FNYEAQ. J gave up 5 bases and V 9 bases, and 4 bases lay outside the gene matches. The CDR3 consists of 12 residues. The CDR3 here is CASGTGLETQYF. CDR3 nucleotides: TGTGCCAGTGGGACAGGGTTGGAGACCCAGTACTTC.

The gene calls are TRBV6-5 and TRBJ1-1, with 8 positions matching TRBD1. Germline CDR1 is MNHEY and CDR2 is SVGAGI. The CDR3 sequence is 13 residues long. With 5 bases clipped from V and 3 bases from J, the junction kept 2 bases outside the gene matches. Here the CDR3 DNA reads TGTGCCAGCAGTGGGACAGGTTACACTGAAGCTTTCTTT. Amino acid sequence: CASSGTGYTEAFF.

This rearrangement joins TRBV9 to TRBJ2-1, with 12 bases aligning to TRBD2. The CDR3 has 18 amino acids. V was pared by 3 bases and J by 2 bases, with 9 bases of the junction left unmatched. The germline V gene has CDR1 SGDLS and CDR2 YYNGEE. CDR3 protein: CASSATSGSAHPYNEQFF. DNA of the CDR3: TGTGCCAGCAGCGCGACTAGCGGGAGTGCCCACCCCTACAATGAGCAGTTCTTC.

This clone has a single count. This chain uses TRBV19 with TRBJ2-7, with D possibly being TRBD1 (6 bases). Germline-derived CDR1 and CDR2 are LNHDA and SQIVND (reference sequence). This CDR3 is built from 14 residues. V lost 3 bases to trimming and J lost 3 bases, with 12 bases between them. CDR3 region: CASSMFPGDYEQYF. The CDR3, as DNA: TGTGCCAGTAGTATGTTCCCAGGGGACTACGAGCAGTACTTC.

As regards this clone: Other DNA sequences in the same sample also yield this CDR3. This chain links TRBV5-4 with TRBJ2-7; either TRBD1 or TRBD2 may supply D (6 bases each). Germline CDR1 and CDR2: SGHNT and YYREEE (reference sequence). The CDR3 runs 13 residues. Trimming took off 4 bases at V and 3 bases at J, with 11 bases between the two ends. CDR3 protein: CASSLGGGYEQYF. In nucleotides, the CDR3 is TGTGCCAGCAGCCTAGGGGGAGGCTACGAGCAGTACTTC.

The V and J genes are TRBV19 and TRBJ2-2; weak D call: TRBD1 (6 bases). The length of the CDR3 is 14 residues. Trimming removed 10 bases at V and 0 bases at J, with 12 bases between. Per the germline V gene, CDR1 is LNHDA and CDR2 is SQIVND (reference sequence). The CDR3 protein is CANRAGPNTGELFF. In nucleotides, the CDR3 is TGTGCCAACAGGGCCGGACCGAACACCGGGGAGCTGTTTTTT.

This clone was observed once. The chain uses TRBV7-8 and TRBJ2-5; 8 bases fit TRBD1. Germline CDR1 and CDR2: SGHVS and FQNEAQ. This CDR3 spans 16 amino acids. The V gene end was trimmed by 4 bases and the J gene end by 10 bases; junction bases not matched to a gene: 17. This chain's CDR3 is CASSSTGQGNPRGQYF. The CDR3 DNA reads as TGTGCCAGCAGCTCCACCGGACAGGGCAATCCAAGGGGCCAGTACTTC.

V gene TRBV10-1 combines with J gene TRBJ2-1, with 10 bases that match TRBD2. The CDR3 has 13 amino acids. V dropped 5 bases and J dropped 10; count of bases not matched to a gene: 5. CDR1 is WNHNN, CDR2 SYGVQD, per germline (reference sequence). CDR3 DNA sequence: TGCGCCAGCAGTAGCGGGAGGGCCCAGGAGCAGTTCTTC. Its protein is CASSSGRAQEQFF.

The chain joins TRBV4-2 to TRBJ2-2, with 8 bases fitting TRBD2. The V gene's germline CDR1 is LGHNA and CDR2 YNFKEQ. After removal of 7 bases from V and 3 bases from J, the junction contained 1 base not matched to a gene. The CDR3 covers 13 residues. The CDR3 DNA is TGTGCCAGCAAAGCGGGGGACACCGGGGAGCTGTTTTTT. It specifies CASKAGDTGELFF.

The chain recombines TRBV10-1 with TRBJ2-5; no definite D call. This CDR3 contains 14 residues. CDR1 and CDR2 (germline): WNHNN, SYGVQD (reference sequence). Trimming shortened V by 4 bases and J by 5 bases, and 14 bases separated the two germline ends. CDR3 protein: CASSAPTLVETQYF. CDR3 nucleotides: TGCGCCAGCAGTGCACCGACACTGGTGGAGACCCAGTACTTC.

J is TRBJ2-1 and V is TRBV5-1; perhaps TRBD1 as D (7 bases). V was trimmed by 4 bases and J by 2 bases, leaving 10 bases between them. Germline CDR1 and CDR2: SGHRS and YFSETQ. CDR3 length: 14 amino acids. This CDR3 reads CASSGGTAYNEQFF. In DNA, the CDR3 is TGCGCCAGCAGCGGGGGGACAGCCTACAATGAGCAGTTCTTC. Filled out from reference TRBV5-1 and TRBJ2-1, the complete variable domain reads KAGVTQTPRYLIKTRGQQVTLSCSPISGHRSVSWYQQTPGQGLQFLFEYFSETQRNKGNFPGRFSGRQFSNSRSEMNVSTLELGDSALYLCASSGGTAYNEQFFGPGTRLTVL.